This T cell receptor beta chain was sequenced for a study of T cells in Graves' hyperthyroidism and ophthalmopathy. The sample holds many counts of this clonotype. The CDR3 runs 13 residues. Deletions cut 3 bases from V and 6 bases from J, with 11 bases between. Uncontrolled infection, other autoimmune disease, pregnancy or lactation disqualified patients from enrolment. TCR beta CDR3 regions were amplified from RNA transcripts. First-round RT-PCR with HTBI primers amplified the TCR CDR3 region. Each CDR3 protein gets one entry after TCRdb re-called the multiplex PCR reads with MiXCR. Among some 550,000 distinct CDR3 sequences listed, roughly 16% were seen once.

The chain is built from TRBV12-3 or TRBV12-4 and TRBJ1-2; D is possibly TRBD1 (6 bases). The sample was blood. The receptor was isolated from a woman aged 35 to 49 with Graves' ophthalmopathy. CDR3 nucleotides: TGTGCCAGCAGTTTGACAGGCGATCATGGCTACACCTTC. It is translated as CASSLTGDHGYTF.